Listed here are 15 T cell receptor beta chains from one sample, sequenced in a study of T cell therapy after organ transplantation. Which antigens these TCRs recognize remains unknown. Assay: immunoSEQ multiplex PCR; the TCRdb copy retains only in-frame clones and omits some. The profile shows fewer than 25,000 clones, roughly 84% of them singletons. Time point meaning: 20-29 weeks after completion of therapy. The sample here was CD8+ T cells from blood, taken after autologous CMV-specific T cell therapy. The receptors here all came from a human patient who had received a solid organ transplant and had CMV disease. Some of the T cells might come from the graft donor.

The rearrangement links TRBV6-5 to TRBJ2-7; D gene unclear. The V and J ends lost 5 bases and 5 bases respectively, with 13 bases between them. Germline values: CDR1 MNHEY, CDR2 SVGAGI. This CDR3 region has 13 residues. Here the CDR3 DNA reads TGTGCCAGCAGTCATGGGCGGACCAACGAGCAGTACTTC. Translating it yields CASSHGRTNEQYF.

The gene calls are TRBV29-1 and TRBJ2-7; D unclear. There are 14 residues in the CDR3. V lost 2 bases and J 0 bases, leaving 11 bases between the germline ends. Germline V gene data show CDR1 as SQVTM and CDR2 as ANQGSEA. The DNA for the CDR3 is TGCAGCGTTGAAATTGGGCAGGACTCCTACGAGCAGTACTTC. Its translation is CSVEIGQDSYEQYF.

The chain links TRBV5-6 to TRBJ2-3, with 10 bases that match TRBD1. J was trimmed by 1 base and V by 3 bases; bases with no gene match: 2. CDR1 is SGHDT, CDR2 YYEEEE, per germline. CDR3 size: 15 residues. CDR3 nucleotide sequence: TGTGCCAGCAGCTACGGGACAGGGGGCACAGATACGCAGTATTTT. This codes for CASSYGTGGTDTQYF.

The rearrangement uses TRBV6-4 and TRBJ2-6; D gene ambiguous. Germline V gene lookup returns CDR1 MRHNA and CDR2 SNTAGT. V lost 4 bases to trimming and J lost 5 bases, with 21 bases between them. CDR3 length: 18 residues. CDR3 residues: CASSGACTRQSRANVLTF. CDR3 DNA sequence: TGTGCCAGCAGTGGGGCGTGCACACGACAAAGTCGGGCCAACGTCCTGACTTTC.

The chain joins TRBV19 to TRBJ2-7; 8 bases match TRBD1. This CDR3 is 15 amino acids long. Trimming cost V 3 bases and J 4 bases; bases outside gene matches: 8. Germline CDR1 is LNHDA and CDR2 is SQIVND (reference sequence). The CDR3 spells CASSIRDRTGYEQYF. DNA of the CDR3: TGTGCCAGTAGTATCCGGGACAGGACAGGTTACGAGCAGTACTTC. Full variable domain (remainder filled in from reference TRBV19 and TRBJ2-7): DGGITQSPKYLFRKEGQNVTLSCEQNLNHDAMYWYRQDPGQGLRLIYYSQIVNDFQKGDIAEGYSVSREKKESFPLTVTSAQKNPTAFYLCASSIRDRTGYEQYFGPGTRLTVT.

V gene TRBV4-1 combines with J gene TRBJ2-7, with TRBD1 matching 9 bases. Germline values: CDR1 MGHRA, CDR2 YSYEKL. The CDR3 is made up of 15 amino acids. After removal of 2 bases from V and 2 bases from J, the junction contained 4 bases not matched to a gene. CDR3 sequence: CASSQRGTGPYEQYF. The CDR3 nucleotides are TGCGCCAGCAGCCAAAGAGGGACAGGGCCCTACGAGCAGTACTTC.

The CDR3 loop reads CASSPRLAGGLDTQYF. Written as DNA, the CDR3 is TGTGCCAGCAGCCCACGACTAGCGGGAGGTTTAGATACGCAGTATTTT. This chain links TRBV9 with TRBJ2-3; TRBD2 aligns across 13 bases. Germline CDR1 is SGDLS and CDR2 is YYNGEE. V shed 4 bases, J shed 5 bases, and the junction held 7 bases outside the gene matches. The length of the CDR3 is 16 residues.

V gene TRBV19 combines with J gene TRBJ1-2; 7 bases map to TRBD1. The CDR3 runs to 15 residues. Trimming at V came to 7 bases and at J to 3 bases, leaving 11 bases not matched to a gene. Germline CDR1 and CDR2: LNHDA and SQIVND (reference sequence). The CDR3 sequence is CASNSLRGYDYGYTF. In DNA, the CDR3 is TGTGCCAGTAACTCACTCAGGGGGTATGACTATGGCTACACCTTC.

The chain links TRBV9 to TRBJ1-1; D is uncertain. The CDR3 has 14 residues. The V gene lost 0 bases and the J gene lost 1 base, with 7 bases spanning the gap. Per germline, CDR1 SGDLS and CDR2 YYNGEE. The CDR3 sequence is CASSVESGNTEAFF. Here the CDR3 DNA reads TGTGCCAGCAGCGTAGAATCGGGGAACACTGAAGCTTTCTTT.

The chain carries TRBV7-9 and TRBJ2-5; the match to TRBD1 covers 8 bases. Germline V gives CDR1 SEHNR, CDR2 FQNEAQ (reference sequence). The V segment lost 7 bases and the J segment 4 bases; nucleotides outside the gene matches: 5. The CDR3 has 13 residues. CDR3: CASTSTGVETQYF. CDR3 DNA sequence: TGTGCCAGCACCTCGACAGGGGTAGAGACCCAGTACTTC.

V and J are TRBV6-5 and TRBJ2-7; D remains unclear. V gave up 4 bases and J gave up 1 base, with 11 bases separating them. The V gene's germline CDR1 is MNHEY and CDR2 SVGAGI. The CDR3 covers 14 residues. CDR3: CASSFTESSYEQYF. The CDR3, as DNA: TGTGCCAGCAGTTTTACGGAGAGTTCCTACGAGCAGTACTTC.

The CDR3 is CASSADRETYEQYF. In DNA form, the CDR3 reads TGTGCCAGCAGCGCGGACAGGGAAACCTACGAGCAGTACTTC. The rearrangement joins TRBV11-1 to TRBJ2-7, with TRBD1 matching 8 bases. This CDR3 has 14 amino acids. Germline V gives CDR1 SGHAT, CDR2 FQDESV (reference sequence). Losses at the gene ends were 5 bases for V and 2 bases for J; bases not matched to a gene: 5.

This clone was counted once. The chain uses TRBV19 and TRBJ2-5, with D possibly being TRBD1 (5 bases). Germline CDR1 reads LNHDA; CDR2 reads SQIVND (reference sequence). The CDR3 consists of 14 residues. The V end was cut by 6 bases, the J end by 1 base, with 12 bases between. The CDR3 coding sequence is TGTGCCAGTAGCATGGCAGGGCTCCAAGAGACCCAGTACTTC. As protein: CASSMAGLQETQYF.

V usage is TRBV28 and J usage is TRBJ2-5; D is unresolved. The CDR3 extends over 15 amino acids. Trimming pared 6 bases from V and 5 bases from J, leaving 19 bases between. The germline V gene encodes CDR1 MDHEN and CDR2 SYDVKM. CDR3 DNA: TGTGCCAGCAGCCAAAACAACAATAGAAGGGAGACCCAGTACTTC. It yields the protein CASSQNNNRRETQYF. Together with reference TRBV28 and TRBJ2-5, the CDR3 gives the full variable domain: DVKVTQSSRYLVKRTGEKVFLECVQDMDHENMFWYRQDPGLGLRLIYFSYDVKMKEKGDIPEGYSVSREKKERFSLILESASTNQTSMYLCASSQNNNRRETQYFGPGTRLLVL.

As regards this clone: The sample has other DNA sequences that encode this CDR3 too. V usage is TRBV19 and J usage is TRBJ2-1; TRBD2 aligns across 9 bases. Germline V gene data show CDR1 as LNHDA and CDR2 as SQIVND (reference sequence). Losses at the gene ends were 4 bases for V and 2 bases for J; bases not matched to a gene: 3. This CDR3 contains 15 residues. CDR3 amino acids: CASSRTSGPYNEQFF. In nucleotides, the CDR3 is TGTGCCAGTAGTAGAACTAGCGGGCCCTACAATGAGCAGTTCTTC.